One sample yielded the 2 T cell receptor beta chains listed below, sequenced in a study of quantifying T cell responses using KT2 cells (dated by TCRdb to about 2017). Some background on the complete study: RNA was DNase-treated and reverse transcribed with TCR alpha and beta constant-region primers, mostly using SuperScript III.

Library prep was done by UMI-ligation and nested PCR. For sequencing, an Illumina MiSeq was employed. T4 RNA ligase 1 was used to ligate a single-stranded oligonucleotide containing the Illumina SP2 sequence and a UMI to the 3' end of the cDNA. PCR1 ran three to four cycles (98°C 15 s, 69°C 30 s, 72°C 40 s); the beta primer was an equimolar mix of RC1.1 and RC1.2 covering TRBC1 and TRBC2. TCRdb ran its own pipeline on the public reads, namely fastp trimming at Q25 and MiXCR clone calling, and kept in-frame beta chains. Entries that share a CDR3 protein sequence are merged under the most common genes and DNA. The sample data list over 55,000 distinct CDR3 sequences, and 9% to 15% of these were observed just once. Roughly 9% of the sample comes from the top ten. Sequencing input: PBMCs spiked with cells of the T cell clone KT2. These receptors were taken from a human donor.

The table lists this clonotype with a few counts. At one boundary the junction diverges from the germline segment, which might be a read error. J is TRBJ2-7 and V is TRBV7-7; D uncertain. The germline gives CDR1 SSHAT, CDR2 FNYEAQ (reference sequence). CDR3 length: 15 amino acids. The CDR3 DNA reads as TGTGCTAGCAGCACATTTCCGGGCCCCTCCTACGAGCAGTACTTC. It translates to CASSTFPGPSYEQYF.

Remarks on this clonotype: A junction end diverges from the germline sequence, so it may reflect a read error. V is TRBV29-1 and J is TRBJ1-1, with a tentative D call TRBD1 (6 bases). The germline V gene has CDR1 SQVTM and CDR2 ANQGSEA. This CDR3 comprises 13 residues. CDR3: CRVGDNMNTEAFF. In nucleotides, the CDR3 is TGCAGGGTTGGGGACAACATGAACACTGAAGCTTTCTTT.